This is a list of T cell receptor beta chains from one sample in a study of cytomegalovirus exposure and HLA in healthy donors. TCRdb's copy holds only in-frame clones and misses some; the assay was immunoSEQ multiplex PCR. Found here are over 200,000 clones, 70% to 80% of them singletons; the top ten hold 1.5% to 2%. Sequencing was done on a sample of PBMCs. The source of these receptors is a woman aged 30 to 39 in good health and CMV-seronegative. CDR3s leave out the opening cysteine and the closing phenylalanine or tryptophan. Fields, in order: V gene, J gene, CDR3 protein.

TRBV5-8	TRBJ2-4	ASSLSTGDIQY
TRBV27	TRBJ2-5	VSSLSVGLVGSSAQY
TRBV5-6	TRBJ2-7	ASSLGGQSYEQY
TRBV11-2	TRBJ1-1	ASSLFGTVDTEAF
TRBV30	TRBJ2-7	AWSGQGISYEQY
TRBV7-9	TRBJ2-5	SSSPRRGLAGGGETQY
TRBV11-2	TRBJ2-1	ASSLRGTVGILF
TRBV15	TRBJ2-7	ATTKDLGQTGEQY
TRBV29-1	TRBJ2-3	SVNRGSSTDTQY
TRBV5-4	TRBJ1-1	ASSLAGVGAF
TRBV2	TRBJ2-7	ASSGMGQGSPEQY